The 19 T cell receptor beta chains given below trace back to one sample, sequenced in a study of cytomegalovirus exposure and HLA in healthy donors. The PCR made use of 60 Vbeta and 13 Jbeta primers. The repertoire was sequenced with immunoSEQ multiplex PCR; TCRdb's copy has only in-frame clones and lacks some. The data show 100,000 to 150,000 clones, with approximately 10% seen just once and roughly 4.2% held by the top ten. The material sequenced was PBMCs. These receptor sequences come from a woman younger than 35 in good health and CMV-seropositive.

This clone was counted at least ten times. The J gene is TRBJ2-7, the V gene TRBV11-2; 8 bases are shared with TRBD2. This CDR3 is 13 amino acids long. V lost 8 bases to trimming and J lost 5 bases; unmatched junction nucleotides: 8. Germline V gives CDR1 SGHAT, CDR2 FQNNGV. CDR3 bases: TGTGCCAGCTTGAAGAGCGGGAGCGACGAGCAGTACTTC. As protein: CASLKSGSDEQYF. Looking up the rest from reference TRBV11-2 and TRBJ2-7 gives the full variable domain: EAGVAQSPRYKIIEKRQSVAFWCNPISGHATLYWYQQILGQGPKLLIQFQNNGVVDDSQLPKDRFSAERLKGVDSTLKIQPAKLEDSAVYLCASLKSGSDEQYFGPGTRLTVT.

There are a few counts of this clone. In DNA form, the CDR3 reads TGTGCCTGGAGTGAGGAGGGGGGGGCTTTCTTT. Protein: CAWSEEGGAFF. The chain couples TRBV30 to TRBJ1-1; possible D gene TRBD1, 6 bases. The CDR3 runs 11 residues. Germline V lookup: CDR1 GTSNPN, CDR2 SVGIG (reference sequence). V lost 1 base, J lost 11 bases, and 11 bases lay in between.

This clone was picked up a small number of times. This rearrangement joins TRBV9 to TRBJ2-1, with TRBD1 matching over 7 bases. Trimming removed 0 bases from V and 4 bases from J; junction bases left unmatched: 4. The CDR3 is 15 amino acids. Germline V lookup: CDR1 SGDLS, CDR2 YYNGEE. CDR3 in amino acids: CASSVEGQTYNEQFF. In nucleotides, the CDR3 is TGTGCCAGCAGCGTAGAGGGACAGACATACAATGAGCAGTTCTTC. Supplemented by reference TRBV9 and TRBJ2-1, the full variable domain reads DSGVTQTPKHLITATGQRVTLRCSPRSGDLSVYWYQQSLDQGLQFLIQYYNGEERAKGNILERFSAQQFPDLHSELNLSSLELGDSALYFCASSVEGQTYNEQFFGPGTRLTVL.

The rearrangement uses TRBV7-2 and TRBJ1-5; D not certain. Per germline, CDR1 SGHTA and CDR2 FQGNSA. There are 16 residues in the CDR3. Trimming stripped 2 bases from V and 4 bases from J, with 15 bases between. The DNA for the CDR3 is TGTGCCAGCAGCTTAAACGGGATGGGTCCGAATCAGCCCCAGCATTTT. Amino acids: CASSLNGMGPNQPQHF.

The chain recombines TRBV5-4 with TRBJ2-2, with D maybe TRBD1 (6 bases). Trimming removed 4 bases from V and 1 base from J, with 23 bases in between. CDR1 is SGHNT and CDR2 is YYREEE in the germline V gene (reference sequence). The CDR3 runs 19 residues. CDR3 in amino acids: CASSQVGQAKLKNTGELFF. The CDR3, as DNA: TGTGCCAGCAGCCAGGTGGGACAAGCGAAACTAAAGAACACCGGGGAGCTGTTTTTT.

This chain links TRBV7-3 with TRBJ1-6, with 9 bases aligning to TRBD1. Germline CDR1 is SGHTA and CDR2 is FQGTGA. The CDR3 sequence is 14 residues long. After removal of 5 bases from V and 6 bases from J, the junction contained 2 bases not matched to a gene. The CDR3 DNA sequence: TGTGCCAGCAGCCGGACAGGGGTTAATTCACCCCTCCACTTT. Encoded protein: CASSRTGVNSPLHF. Combining the CDR3 with reference TRBV7-3 and TRBJ1-6 gives the whole variable domain GAGVSQTPSNKVTEKGKYVELRCDPISGHTALYWYRQSLGQGPEFLIYFQGTGAADDSGLPNDRFFAVRPEGSVSTLKIQRTERGDSAVYLCASSRTGVNSPLHFGNGTRLTVT.

V gene TRBV5-1 combines with J gene TRBJ1-2, with 7 bases that match TRBD1. Germline CDR1 is SGHRS and CDR2 is YFSETQ. CDR3 length equals 14 residues. Trimming at V came to 8 bases and at J to 8 bases, leaving 15 bases not matched to a gene. The CDR3 sequence is CASRTGASGHGYTF. The CDR3 bases are TGCGCCAGTAGAACAGGGGCGTCCGGGCACGGCTACACCTTC.

The rearrangement links TRBV29-1 to TRBJ1-2, with 9 bases matching TRBD1. With V trimmed by 7 bases and J by 8 bases, 11 bases remained unmatched. The CDR3 is 13 residues long. The V gene's germline CDR1 is SQVTM and CDR2 ANQGSEA. CDR3 sequence (DNA): TGCAGCGCAAAACCGGACAGGGGAGTCGGCTACACCTTC. This codes for CSAKPDRGVGYTF.

The rearrangement links TRBV7-3 to TRBJ2-7; D is uncertain. CDR3 length: 13 amino acids. The V end lost 3 bases, the J end lost 4 bases, and 10 bases lay between the germline ends. Looked up from germline, CDR1 is SGHTA and CDR2 is FQGTGA. Written as DNA, the CDR3 is TGTGCCAGCAGCTTTTCCGGAGAATACGAGCAGTACTTC. This sequence encodes CASSFSGEYEQYF.

This clone was counted a few times. The rearrangement uses TRBV5-1 and TRBJ2-5; possible D gene TRBD2, 6 bases. Per germline, CDR1 SGHRS and CDR2 YFSETQ. The V end lost 2 bases, the J end lost 5 bases, and 16 bases lay between the germline ends. The CDR3 loop spans 15 amino acids. CDR3 sequence (DNA): TGCGCCAGCAGCTTACGACTAGTGGGCCGGGAGACCCAGTACTTC. It encodes CASSLRLVGRETQYF. The entire variable domain, with the rest obtained from reference TRBV5-1 and TRBJ2-5, is as follows: KAGVTQTPRYLIKTRGQQVTLSCSPISGHRSVSWYQQTPGQGLQFLFEYFSETQRNKGNFPGRFSGRQFSNSRSEMNVSTLELGDSALYLCASSLRLVGRETQYFGPGTRLLVL.

The genes are TRBV20-1 and TRBJ2-1; D gene uncertain. The CDR3 is 10 residues long. The ends were cut back, 3 bases at V and 7 bases at J, with 4 bases in the middle. The V gene's germline CDR1 is DFQATT and CDR2 SNEGSKA (reference sequence). The CDR3 sequence is CSASLNEQFF. CDR3 coding DNA: TGCAGTGCTAGCTTAAATGAGCAGTTCTTC.

The chain couples TRBV7-2 to TRBJ2-5; D is perhaps TRBD2 (6 bases). TRBJ2-7 explains the end of the DNA better; the J call may be wrong. Germline V gene lookup returns CDR1 SGHTA and CDR2 FQGNSA. The CDR3 covers 15 residues. The CDR3 DNA sequence: TGTGCCAGCAGCTTAACTGGAGGGACCACCTACGAGCAGTACTTC. It codes for CASSLTGGTTYEQYF.

This sequence joins TRBV19 and TRBJ1-5; 7 nucleotides line up with TRBD1. Germline CDR1 LNHDA, CDR2 SQIVND (reference sequence). V shed 8 bases, J shed 0 bases, and the junction held 4 bases outside the gene matches. This CDR3 contains 14 residues. In DNA form, the CDR3 reads TGTGCCAGTTGGGACAGACCTAGCAATCAGCCCCAGCATTTT. Translated, it gives CASWDRPSNQPQHF.

The chain links TRBV5-4 to TRBJ2-1; 9 bases match TRBD2. This CDR3 comprises 18 residues. Germline V gene sequence: CDR1 SGHNT, CDR2 YYREEE (reference sequence). V shed 0 bases and J 5 bases; nucleotides not matched to a gene: 12. The CDR3 spells CASSLGPGLAPLHNEQFF. CDR3 nucleotide sequence: TGTGCCAGCAGCTTGGGGCCGGGACTAGCCCCTTTACACAATGAGCAGTTCTTC.

This clone was found a few times. One junction end disagrees with the germline gene, perhaps due to a read error. The rearrangement joins TRBV13 to TRBJ2-3; perhaps TRBD2 as D (6 bases). Germline-derived CDR1 and CDR2 are PRHDT and FYEKMQ (reference sequence). This CDR3 has 15 amino acids. Here the CDR3 reads CASGVTGLSTHTQYF. CDR3 bases: TGTGCCAGCGGTGTCACCGGACTAAGCACACATACGCAGTATTTT.

This chain uses TRBV6-1 with TRBJ1-5; 8 bases are a match to TRBD1. This CDR3 is built from 17 residues. Germline V gives CDR1 MNHNS, CDR2 SASEGT. J gave up 0 bases and V 4 bases, and 8 bases lay outside the gene matches. The CDR3 DNA follows: TGTGCCAGCAGTGTGACCGGGACAGGTTCTAGCAATCAGCCCCAGCATTTT. As protein: CASSVTGTGSSNQPQHF.

This sequence joins TRBV19 and TRBJ2-2, with 8 bases lining up with TRBD1. V shed 5 bases, J shed 4 bases, and the junction held 9 bases outside the gene matches. The CDR3 spans 16 residues. In germline, CDR1 is LNHDA, CDR2 SQIVND (reference sequence). CDR3 DNA sequence: TGTGCCAGTAGTTACCCTTCCGGGACAGGCACCGGGGAGCTGTTTTTT. As protein: CASSYPSGTGTGELFF.

This clone was seen only a few times. V usage is TRBV6-1 and J usage is TRBJ1-4; D is uncertain. From germline, CDR1 is MNHNS and CDR2 SASEGT. Trimming shortened V by 5 bases and J by 12 bases, and 22 bases separated the two germline ends. There are 15 residues in the CDR3. In nucleotides, the CDR3 is TGTGCCAGCAGTAAGGGCGGGCCCCGAACGGAGGAACTGTTTTTT. Translated, it gives CASSKGGPRTEELFF.

This clone was detected a few times. This sequence joins TRBV19 and TRBJ2-7, with D possibly being TRBD2 (6 bases). V was clipped by 4 bases and J by 0 bases, with 10 bases between them. Per the germline V gene, CDR1 is LNHDA and CDR2 is SQIVND (reference sequence). The CDR3 is 14 amino acids. In DNA, the CDR3 is TGTGCCAGTAGTACGAGGGACTTCTCCTACGAGCAGTACTTC. This encodes CASSTRDFSYEQYF.